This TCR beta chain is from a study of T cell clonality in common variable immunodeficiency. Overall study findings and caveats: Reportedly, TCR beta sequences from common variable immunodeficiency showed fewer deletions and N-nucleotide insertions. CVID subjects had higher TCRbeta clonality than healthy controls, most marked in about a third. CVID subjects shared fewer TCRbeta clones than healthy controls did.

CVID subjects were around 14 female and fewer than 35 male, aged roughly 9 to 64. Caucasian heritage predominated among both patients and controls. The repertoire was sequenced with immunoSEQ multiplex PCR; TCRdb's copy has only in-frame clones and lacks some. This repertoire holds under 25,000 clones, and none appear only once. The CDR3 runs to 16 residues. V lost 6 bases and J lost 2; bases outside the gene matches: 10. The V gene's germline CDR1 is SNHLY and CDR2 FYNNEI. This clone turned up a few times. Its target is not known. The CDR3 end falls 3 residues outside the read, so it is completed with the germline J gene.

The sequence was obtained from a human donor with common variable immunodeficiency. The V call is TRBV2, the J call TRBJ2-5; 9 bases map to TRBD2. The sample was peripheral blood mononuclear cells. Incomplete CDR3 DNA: TGTGCCAGCAGGGGGTGGAAGCGGGGGGATCAAGAGACC. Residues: CASRGWKRGDQET. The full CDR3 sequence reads CASRGWKRGDQETQYF.